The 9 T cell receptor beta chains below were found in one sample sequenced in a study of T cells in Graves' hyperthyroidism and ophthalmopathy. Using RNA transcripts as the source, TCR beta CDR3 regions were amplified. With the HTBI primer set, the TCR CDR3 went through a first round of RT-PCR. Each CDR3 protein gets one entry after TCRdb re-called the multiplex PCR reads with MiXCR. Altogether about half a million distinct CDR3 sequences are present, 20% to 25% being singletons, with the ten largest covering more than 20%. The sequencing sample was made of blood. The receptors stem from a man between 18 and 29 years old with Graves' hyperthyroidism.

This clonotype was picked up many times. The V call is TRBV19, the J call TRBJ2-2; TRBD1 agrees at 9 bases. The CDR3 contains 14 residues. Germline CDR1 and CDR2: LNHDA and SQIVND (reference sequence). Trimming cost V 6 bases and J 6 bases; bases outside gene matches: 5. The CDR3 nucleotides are TGTGCCAGTAGGGACAGGGGAGGAGCCGGGGAGCTGTTTTTT. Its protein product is CASRDRGGAGELFF.

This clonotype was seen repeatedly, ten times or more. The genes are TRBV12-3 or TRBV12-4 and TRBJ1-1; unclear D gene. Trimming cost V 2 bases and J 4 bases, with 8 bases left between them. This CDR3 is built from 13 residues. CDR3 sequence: CASSLKGFTEAFF. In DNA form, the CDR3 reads TGTGCCAGCAGTTTAAAGGGTTTCACTGAAGCTTTCTTT.

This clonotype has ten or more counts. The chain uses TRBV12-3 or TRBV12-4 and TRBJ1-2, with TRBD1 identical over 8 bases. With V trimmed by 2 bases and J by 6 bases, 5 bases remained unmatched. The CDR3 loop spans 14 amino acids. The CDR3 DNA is TGTGCCAGCAGTTTAAGGACAGGGACGCATGGCTACACCTTC. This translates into CASSLRTGTHGYTF.

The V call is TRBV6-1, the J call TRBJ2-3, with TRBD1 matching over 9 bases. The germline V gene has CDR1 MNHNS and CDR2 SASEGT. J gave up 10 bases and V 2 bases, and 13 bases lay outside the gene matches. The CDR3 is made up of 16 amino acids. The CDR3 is CASSERGEGQGYAQYF. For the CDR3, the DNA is TGTGCCAGCAGTGAAAGAGGGGAGGGACAGGGATATGCGCAGTATTTT.

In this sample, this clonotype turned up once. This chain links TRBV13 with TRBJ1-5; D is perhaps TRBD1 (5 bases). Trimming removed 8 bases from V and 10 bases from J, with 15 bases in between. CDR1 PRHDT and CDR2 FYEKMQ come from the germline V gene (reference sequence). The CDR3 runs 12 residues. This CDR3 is CASALWGEPQHF. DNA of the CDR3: TGTGCCAGCGCCCTATGGGGGGAACCCCAGCATTTT.

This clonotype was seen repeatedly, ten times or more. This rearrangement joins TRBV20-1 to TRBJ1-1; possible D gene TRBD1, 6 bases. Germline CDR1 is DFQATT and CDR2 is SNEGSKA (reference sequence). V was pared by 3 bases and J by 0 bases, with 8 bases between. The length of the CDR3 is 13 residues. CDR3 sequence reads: CSASRTVNTEAFF. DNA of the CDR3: TGCAGTGCTAGCCGGACAGTGAACACTGAAGCTTTCTTT.

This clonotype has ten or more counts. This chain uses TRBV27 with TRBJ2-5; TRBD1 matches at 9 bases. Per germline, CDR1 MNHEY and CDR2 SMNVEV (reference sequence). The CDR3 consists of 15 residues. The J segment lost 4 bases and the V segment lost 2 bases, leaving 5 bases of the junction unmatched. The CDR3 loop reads CASSLGTGTLETQYF. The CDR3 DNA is TGTGCCAGCAGTTTAGGGACAGGGACTCTAGAGACCCAGTACTTC.

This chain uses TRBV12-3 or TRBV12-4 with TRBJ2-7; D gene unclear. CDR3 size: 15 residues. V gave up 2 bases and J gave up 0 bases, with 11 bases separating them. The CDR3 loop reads CASSLSPGTSYEQYF. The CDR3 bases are TGTGCCAGCAGTTTATCTCCGGGTACCTCCTACGAGCAGTACTTC.

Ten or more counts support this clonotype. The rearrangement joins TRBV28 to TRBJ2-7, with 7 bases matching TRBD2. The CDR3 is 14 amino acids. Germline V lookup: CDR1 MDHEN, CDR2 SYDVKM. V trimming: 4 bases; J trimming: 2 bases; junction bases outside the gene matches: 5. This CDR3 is CASSSRLAPYEQYF. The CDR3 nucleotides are TGTGCCAGCAGTTCTAGACTAGCTCCCTACGAGCAGTACTTC.